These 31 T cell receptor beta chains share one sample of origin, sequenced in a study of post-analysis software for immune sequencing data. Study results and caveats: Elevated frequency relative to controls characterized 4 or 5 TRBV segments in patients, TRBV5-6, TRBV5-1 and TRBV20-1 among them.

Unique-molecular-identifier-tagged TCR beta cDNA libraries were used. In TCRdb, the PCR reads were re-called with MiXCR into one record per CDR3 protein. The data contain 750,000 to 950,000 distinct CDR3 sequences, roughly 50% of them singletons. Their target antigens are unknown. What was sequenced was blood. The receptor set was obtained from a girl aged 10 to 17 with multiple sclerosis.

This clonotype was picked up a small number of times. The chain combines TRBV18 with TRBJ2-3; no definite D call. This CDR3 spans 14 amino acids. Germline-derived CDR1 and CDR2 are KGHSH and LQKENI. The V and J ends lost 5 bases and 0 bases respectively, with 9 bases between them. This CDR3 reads CASSGQVSTDTQYF. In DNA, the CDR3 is TGTGCCAGCTCAGGGCAGGTTAGCACAGATACGCAGTATTTT.

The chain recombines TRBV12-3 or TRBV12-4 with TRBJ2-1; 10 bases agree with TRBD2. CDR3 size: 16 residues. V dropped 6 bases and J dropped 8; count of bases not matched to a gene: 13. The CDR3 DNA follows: TGTGCCAGCAGGCCCCGGAGCGGGAGGGCCGGCGATGAGCAGTTCTTC. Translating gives CASRPRSGRAGDEQFF.

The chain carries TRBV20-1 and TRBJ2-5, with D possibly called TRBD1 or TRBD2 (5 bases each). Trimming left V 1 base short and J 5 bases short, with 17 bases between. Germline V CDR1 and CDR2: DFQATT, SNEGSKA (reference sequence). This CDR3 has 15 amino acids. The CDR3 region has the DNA TGCAGTGCTAGAGGGGTTGGCAGGGAGTTGGAGACCCAGTACTTC. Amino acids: CSARGVGRELETQYF.

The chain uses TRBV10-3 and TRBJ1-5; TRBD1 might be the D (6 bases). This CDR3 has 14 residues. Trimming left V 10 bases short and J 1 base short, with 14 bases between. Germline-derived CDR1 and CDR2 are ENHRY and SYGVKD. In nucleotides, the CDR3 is TGTGCCACACGTGGGGGGGCGAGCAATCAGCCCCAGCATTTT. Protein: CATRGGASNQPQHF.

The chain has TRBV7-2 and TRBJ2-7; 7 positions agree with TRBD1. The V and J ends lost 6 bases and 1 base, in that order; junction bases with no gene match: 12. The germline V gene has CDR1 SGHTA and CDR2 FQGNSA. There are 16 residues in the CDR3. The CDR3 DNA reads TGTGCCAGCAGTCCCCAGGCGGGCAGGGGGTCCTACGAGCAGTACTTC. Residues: CASSPQAGRGSYEQYF.

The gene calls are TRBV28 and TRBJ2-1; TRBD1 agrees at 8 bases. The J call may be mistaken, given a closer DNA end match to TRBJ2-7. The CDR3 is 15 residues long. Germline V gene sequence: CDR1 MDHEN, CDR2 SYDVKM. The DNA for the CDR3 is TGTGCCAGCAGTCCCGGGACAGGACTTTTATATGAGCAGTACTTC. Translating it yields CASSPGTGLLYEQYF.

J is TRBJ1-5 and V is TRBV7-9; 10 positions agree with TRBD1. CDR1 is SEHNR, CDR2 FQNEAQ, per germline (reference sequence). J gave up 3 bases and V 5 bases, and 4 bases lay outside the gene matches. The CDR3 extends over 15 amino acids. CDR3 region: CASSHGTGVNQPQHF. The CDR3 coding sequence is TGTGCCAGCAGCCATGGGACAGGGGTCAATCAGCCCCAGCATTTT.

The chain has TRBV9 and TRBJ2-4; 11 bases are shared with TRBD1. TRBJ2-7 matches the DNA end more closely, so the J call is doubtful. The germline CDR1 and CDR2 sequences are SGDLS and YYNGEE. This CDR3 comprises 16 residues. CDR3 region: CASSVGGQGVIYEQYF. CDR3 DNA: TGTGCCAGCAGCGTAGGGGGACAGGGGGTAATCTACGAGCAGTACTTC.

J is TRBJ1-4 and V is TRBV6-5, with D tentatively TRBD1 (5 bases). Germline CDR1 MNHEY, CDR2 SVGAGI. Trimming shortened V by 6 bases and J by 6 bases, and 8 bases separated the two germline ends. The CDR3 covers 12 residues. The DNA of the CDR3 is TGTGCCAGCAGGGGGGGGGATGAAAAACTGTTTTTT. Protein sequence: CASRGGDEKLFF.

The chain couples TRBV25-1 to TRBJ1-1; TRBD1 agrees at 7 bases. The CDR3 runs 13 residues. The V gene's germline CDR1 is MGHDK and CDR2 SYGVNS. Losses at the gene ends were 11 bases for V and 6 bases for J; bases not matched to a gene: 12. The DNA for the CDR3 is TGTGCCCACCGGGACAGCAGAGATTCTGAAGCTTTCTTT. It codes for CAHRDSRDSEAFF.

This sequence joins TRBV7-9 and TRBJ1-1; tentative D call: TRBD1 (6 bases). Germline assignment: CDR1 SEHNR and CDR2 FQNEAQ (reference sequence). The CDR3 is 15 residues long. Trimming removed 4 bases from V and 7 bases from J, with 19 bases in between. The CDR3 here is CASSSPERGSLEAFF. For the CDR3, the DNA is TGTGCCAGCAGCTCTCCCGAGAGGGGGAGCCTTGAAGCTTTCTTT.

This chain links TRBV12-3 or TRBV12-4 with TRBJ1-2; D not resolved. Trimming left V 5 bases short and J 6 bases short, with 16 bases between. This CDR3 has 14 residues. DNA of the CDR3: TGTGCCAGCAGTGGGGATTTAGGATACAATGGCTACACCTTC. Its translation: CASSGDLGYNGYTF.

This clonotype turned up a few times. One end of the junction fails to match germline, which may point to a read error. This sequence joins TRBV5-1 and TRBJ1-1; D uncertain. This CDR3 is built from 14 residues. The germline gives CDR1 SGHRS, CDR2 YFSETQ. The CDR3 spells CASSLVAQNTEAFF. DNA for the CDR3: TGTGCCAGCAGTTTAGTTGCACAGAACACTGAAGCTTTCTTT.

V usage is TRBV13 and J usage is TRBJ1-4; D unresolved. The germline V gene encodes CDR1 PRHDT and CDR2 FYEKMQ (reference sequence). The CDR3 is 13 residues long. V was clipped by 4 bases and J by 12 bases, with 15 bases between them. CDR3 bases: TGTGCCAGCAGCTCGGGCTTATCCGGGGAACTGTTTTTT. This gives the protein CASSSGLSGELFF.

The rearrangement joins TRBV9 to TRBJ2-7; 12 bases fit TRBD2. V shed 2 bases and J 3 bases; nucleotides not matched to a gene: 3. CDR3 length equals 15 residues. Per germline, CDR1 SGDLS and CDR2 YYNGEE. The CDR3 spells CASSVRTSGIYEQYF. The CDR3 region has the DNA TGTGCCAGCAGCGTCCGGACTAGCGGGATCTACGAGCAGTACTTC.

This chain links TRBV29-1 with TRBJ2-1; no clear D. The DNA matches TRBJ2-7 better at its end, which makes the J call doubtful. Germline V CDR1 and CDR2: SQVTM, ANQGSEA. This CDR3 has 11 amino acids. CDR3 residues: CSVDSVGEQYF. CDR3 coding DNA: TGCAGCGTTGATTCAGTTGGCGAGCAGTACTTC.

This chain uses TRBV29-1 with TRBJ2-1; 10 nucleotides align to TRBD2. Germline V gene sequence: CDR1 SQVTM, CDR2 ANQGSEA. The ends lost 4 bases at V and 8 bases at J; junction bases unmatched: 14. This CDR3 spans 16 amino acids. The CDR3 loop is CSVAGSGRALRDEQFF. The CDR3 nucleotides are TGCAGCGTTGCAGGGAGCGGGAGGGCCTTAAGAGATGAGCAGTTCTTC.

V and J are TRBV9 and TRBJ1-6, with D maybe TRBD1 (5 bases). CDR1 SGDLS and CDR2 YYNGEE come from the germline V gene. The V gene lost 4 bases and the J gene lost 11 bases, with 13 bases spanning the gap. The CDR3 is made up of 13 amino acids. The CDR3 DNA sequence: TGTGCCAGCAGCCCAGTGGGGGGAACACCCCTCCACTTT. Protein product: CASSPVGGTPLHF.

The CDR3 here is CASSPGGGTVNTEAFF. CDR3 nucleotides: TGCGCCAGCAGCCCCGGAGGGGGGACGGTGAACACTGAAGCTTTCTTT. This chain joins TRBV5-1 and TRBJ1-1, with D maybe TRBD1 (6 bases). The V end lost 4 bases, the J end lost 0 bases, and 16 bases lay between the germline ends. The CDR3 loop spans 16 amino acids. Germline CDR1 SGHRS, CDR2 YFSETQ.

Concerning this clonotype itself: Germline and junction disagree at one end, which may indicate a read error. The CDR3 loop reads CASSLDAGQETQYF. The CDR3 DNA reads as TGTGCCAGTAGCTTGGATGCAGGTCAAGAGACCCAGTACTTC. The chain links TRBV5-4 to TRBJ2-5, with unresolved D. The CDR3 sequence is 14 residues long. Looked up from germline, CDR1 is SGHNT and CDR2 is YYREEE (reference sequence).

In nucleotides, the CDR3 is TGTGCCAGCAGCTTAGTGATAGGGGCGTCCTACGAGCAGTACTTC. Residues: CASSLVIGASYEQYF. The chain carries TRBV11-2 and TRBJ2-4, with D possibly matching TRBD1 (5 bases). The assigned J gene may be wrong: the sequence end matches TRBJ2-7 better. CDR1 and CDR2 (germline): SGHAT, FQNNGV. CDR3 size: 15 residues.

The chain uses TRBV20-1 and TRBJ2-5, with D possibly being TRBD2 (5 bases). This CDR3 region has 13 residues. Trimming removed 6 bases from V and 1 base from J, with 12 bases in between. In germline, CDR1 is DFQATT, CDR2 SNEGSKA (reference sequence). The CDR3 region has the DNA TGCAGTGCAAAGGAGCGGTCCCAAGAGACCCAGTACTTC. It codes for CSAKERSQETQYF.

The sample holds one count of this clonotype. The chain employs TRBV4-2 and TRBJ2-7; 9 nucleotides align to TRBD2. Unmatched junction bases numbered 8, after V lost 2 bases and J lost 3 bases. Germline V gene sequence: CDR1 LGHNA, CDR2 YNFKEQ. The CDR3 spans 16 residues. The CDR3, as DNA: TGTGCCAGCAGCCAATCTCCGGGACTAGCATACTACGAGCAGTACTTC. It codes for CASSQSPGLAYYEQYF.

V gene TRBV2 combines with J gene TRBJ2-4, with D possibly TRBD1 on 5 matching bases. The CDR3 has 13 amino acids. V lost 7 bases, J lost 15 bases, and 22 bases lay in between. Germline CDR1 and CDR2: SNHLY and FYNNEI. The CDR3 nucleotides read TGTGCCAGCAATCCGTGGGCAGGGATGACTCTGTACTTC. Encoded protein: CASNPWAGMTLYF.

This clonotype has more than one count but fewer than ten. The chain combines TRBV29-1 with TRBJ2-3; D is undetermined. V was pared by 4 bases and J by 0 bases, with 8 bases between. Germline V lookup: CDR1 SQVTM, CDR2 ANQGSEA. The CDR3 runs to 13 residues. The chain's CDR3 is CSVGPRSTDTQYF. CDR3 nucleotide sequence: TGCAGCGTTGGCCCCCGGAGCACAGATACGCAGTATTTT.

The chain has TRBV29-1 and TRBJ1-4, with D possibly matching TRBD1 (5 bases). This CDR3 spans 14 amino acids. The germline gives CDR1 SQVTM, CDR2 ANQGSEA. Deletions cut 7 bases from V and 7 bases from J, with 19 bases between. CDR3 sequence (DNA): TGCAGCGCCCTCGGGGGGGTTGAGAGTGAAAAACTGTTTTTT. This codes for CSALGGVESEKLFF.

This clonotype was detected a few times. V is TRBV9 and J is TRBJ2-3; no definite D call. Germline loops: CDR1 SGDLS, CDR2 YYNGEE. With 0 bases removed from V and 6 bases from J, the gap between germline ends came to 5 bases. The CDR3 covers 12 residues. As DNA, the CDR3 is TGTGCCAGCAGCGTAGGTTCGGATACGCAGTATTTT. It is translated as CASSVGSDTQYF.

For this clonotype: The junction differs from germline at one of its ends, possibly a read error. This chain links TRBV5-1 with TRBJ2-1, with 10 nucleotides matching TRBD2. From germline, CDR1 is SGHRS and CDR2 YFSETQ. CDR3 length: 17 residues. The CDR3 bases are TGCGCCAGCAGCCTAAACTATCCTAGCGGGAGCATCGGTGAGCAGTTCTTT. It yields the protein CASSLNYPSGSIGEQFF.

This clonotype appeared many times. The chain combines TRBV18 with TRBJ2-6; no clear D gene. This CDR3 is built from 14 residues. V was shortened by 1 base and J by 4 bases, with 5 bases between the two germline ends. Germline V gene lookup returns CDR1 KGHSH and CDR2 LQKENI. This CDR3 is CASSPRGGANVLTF. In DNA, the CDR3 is TGTGCCAGCTCACCACGAGGAGGGGCCAACGTCCTGACTTTC.

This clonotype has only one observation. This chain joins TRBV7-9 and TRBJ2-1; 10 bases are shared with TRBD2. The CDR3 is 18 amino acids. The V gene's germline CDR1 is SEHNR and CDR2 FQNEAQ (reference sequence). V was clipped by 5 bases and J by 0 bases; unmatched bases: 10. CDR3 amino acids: CASSPGGSGGRSYNEQFF. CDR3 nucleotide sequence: TGTGCCAGCAGCCCCGGGGGTAGCGGGGGGCGCTCCTACAATGAGCAGTTCTTC.

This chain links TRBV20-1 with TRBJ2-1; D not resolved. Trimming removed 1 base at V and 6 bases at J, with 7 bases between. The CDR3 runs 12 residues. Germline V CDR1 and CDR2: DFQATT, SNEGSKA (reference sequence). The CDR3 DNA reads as TGCAGTGCTAGAGGGCAGGCCAATGAGCAGTTCTTC. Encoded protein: CSARGQANEQFF.